This is a list of T cell receptor beta chains from one sample in a study of early T cells in non-severe SARS-CoV-2 infection. TCRdb used MiXCR to reprocess the 5' RACE reads, holding one entry per CDR3 protein. The table has under 65,000 distinct CDR3 sequences, around 13% seen once; the top ten hold approximately 8.5%. The material sequenced was whole blood, taken at baseline. Every receptor here comes from an adult who was a healthcare worker with PCR-confirmed SARS-CoV-2 infection or an uninfected control (not recorded which). Both conserved end residues are part of each CDR3. The D gene is left open where the match is weak. Clone size is given for some rows only: seen once, a few or many times, or a class if the clone is expanded.

clone_size j_call d_call v_call cdr3_aa cdr3_nt
few TRBJ2-2 - TRBV28 CASSLLTANTGELFF TGTGCCAGCAGTTTACTAACGGCGAACACCGGGGAGCTGTTTTTT
- TRBJ1-3 - TRBV4-1 CASSQEILSSGNTIYF TGCGCCAGCAGCCAAGAGATATTGAGCTCTGGAAACACCATATATTTT
few TRBJ2-1 TRBD1 TRBV2 CASRGQGNEQFF TGTGCCAGCAGGGGACAGGGGAATGAGCAGTTCTTC
many TRBJ2-5 - TRBV30 CACLQGIQETQYF TGTGCCTGTCTCCAGGGGATTCAAGAGACCCAGTACTTC
- TRBJ2-3 - TRBV4-2 CASSQDPTGPQRVDTQYF TGTGCCAGCAGCCAAGACCCGACCGGACCCCAAAGAGTAGATACGCAGTATTTT
- TRBJ1-1 TRBD1 TRBV5-1 CASSSPGDRGSNTEAFF TGCGCCAGCAGCTCCCCTGGGGACAGGGGCTCGAACACTGAAGCTTTCTTT
- TRBJ2-7 - TRBV27 CASSLGTGEQYF TGTGCCAGCAGTCTGGGGACGGGAGAGCAGTACTTC
many TRBJ1-2 - TRBV12-3/TRBV12-4 CASSTSRGEGRRYGYTF TGTGCCAGCTCAACTTCTAGGGGAGAGGGAAGAAGGTATGGCTACACCTTC
many TRBJ1-4 - TRBV7-2 CASSLDPGEKLFF TGTGCCAGCAGCTTAGATCCCGGTGAAAAACTGTTTTTT
- TRBJ2-1 - TRBV3-1 CASIATGGRDEQFF TGTGCCAGCATAGCGACGGGGGGCCGGGATGAGCAGTTCTTC
- TRBJ1-1 - TRBV28 CASSAQNRAAAAGAFF TGTGCCAGCAGTGCGCAAAACAGGGCGGCTGCCGCCGGGGCTTTCTTT
- TRBJ2-2 - TRBV29-1 CSVEVARPGELFF TGCAGCGTTGAAGTAGCCCGGCCCGGGGAGCTGTTTTTT
- TRBJ2-1 TRBD2 TRBV12-3/TRBV12-4 CASRPPGLASGIEQFF TGTGCCAGCAGACCCCCGGGACTAGCGAGTGGTATTGAGCAGTTCTTC
few TRBJ2-6 - TRBV7-3 CASSPGLAGANVLTF TGTGCCAGCAGCCCAGGTCTGGCTGGGGCCAACGTCCTGACTTTC
few TRBJ1-4 - TRBV29-1 CSGWGAHDEKLFF TGCAGTGGCTGGGGGGCTCACGATGAAAAACTGTTTTTT
few TRBJ2-7 TRBD2 TRBV13 CASSFRLAASYEQYF TGTGCCAGCAGCTTTAGGCTAGCGGCCTCCTACGAGCAGTACTTC
few TRBJ2-1 - TRBV6-2/TRBV6-3 CASSPSGEQFF TGTGCCAGCAGTCCCTCCGGAGAGCAGTTCTTC
- TRBJ2-5 TRBD2 TRBV20-1 CSARPMGAGGRGVETQYF TGCAGTGCTAGGCCTATGGGAGCGGGGGGCCGCGGGGTAGAGACCCAGTACTTC
few TRBJ1-1 - TRBV4-3 CASSQNVNMNTEAFF TGCGCCAGCAGCCAGAATGTTAACATGAACACTGAAGCTTTCTTT
- TRBJ1-2 - TRBV7-2 CASSPNNYGYTF TGTGCCAGCAGTCCCAATAACTATGGCTACACCTTC
- TRBJ1-3 - TRBV27 CASSFVNGNTIYF TGTGCCAGCAGTTTCGTAAACGGAAACACCATATATTTT
- TRBJ2-7 TRBD2 TRBV12-3/TRBV12-4 CASSLGLAGPYEQYF TGTGCCAGCAGTTTGGGACTAGCGGGACCCTACGAGCAGTACTTC
few TRBJ2-2 - TRBV11-2 CASSQSREELFF TGTGCCAGCAGCCAATCAAGGGAAGAGCTGTTTTTT
many TRBJ2-2 - TRBV11-2 CASSSQYTGELFF TGTGCCAGCAGCTCCCAGTACACCGGGGAGCTGTTTTTT
few TRBJ2-3 TRBD2 TRBV7-3 CASSGTSGSADTQYF TGTGCCAGCAGCGGGACTAGCGGGAGTGCAGATACGCAGTATTTT
- TRBJ2-7 - TRBV24-1 CATSAVGSSSYEQYF TGTGCCACCAGTGCTGTGGGCAGTAGCTCCTACGAGCAGTACTTC
many TRBJ2-2 - TRBV9 CASSVDRDIGGELFF TGTGCCAGCAGCGTAGACAGGGATATCGGCGGGGAGCTGTTTTTT
- TRBJ1-1 - TRBV12-3/TRBV12-4 CASSFGENEAFF TGTGCCAGCAGTTTCGGTGAAAATGAAGCTTTCTTT
- TRBJ2-1 - TRBV5-1 CASSLGAGSSYNEQFF TGCGCCAGCAGCTTGGGTGCGGGGAGCTCCTACAATGAGCAGTTCTTC
few TRBJ2-3 TRBD1 TRBV7-3 CASSLTGTGPDTQYF TGTGCCAGCAGCTTAACGGGGACAGGGCCAGATACGCAGTATTTT
- TRBJ2-7 TRBD2 TRBV4-2 CASSQAAASGAVYEQYF TGTGCCAGCAGCCAAGCCGCGGCTAGCGGGGCCGTCTACGAGCAGTACTTC